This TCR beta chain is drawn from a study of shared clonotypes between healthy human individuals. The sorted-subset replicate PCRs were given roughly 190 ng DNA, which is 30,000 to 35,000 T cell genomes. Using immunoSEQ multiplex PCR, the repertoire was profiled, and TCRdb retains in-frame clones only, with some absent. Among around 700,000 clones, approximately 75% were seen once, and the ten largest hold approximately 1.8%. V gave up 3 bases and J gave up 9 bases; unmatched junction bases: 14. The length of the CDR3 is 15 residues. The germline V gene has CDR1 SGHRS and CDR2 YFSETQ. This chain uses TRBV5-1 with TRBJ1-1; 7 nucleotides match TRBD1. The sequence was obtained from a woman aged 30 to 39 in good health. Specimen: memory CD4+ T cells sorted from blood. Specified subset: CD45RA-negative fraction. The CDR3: CASSSRQTGLDKAFF. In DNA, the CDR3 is TGCGCCAGCAGCTCCCGACAGACAGGGTTAGATAAAGCTTTCTTT.